This passage covers 15 T cell receptor beta chains from one sample sequenced in a study of cytomegalovirus exposure and HLA in healthy donors. Primers included in the PCR were 60 Vbeta and 13 Jbeta primers. The repertoire was sequenced with immunoSEQ multiplex PCR; TCRdb's copy has only in-frame clones and lacks some. The sample shows around 190,000 clones, about 82% of them seen only once. Material: PBMCs. These receptors were collected from a woman aged 50 to 60 in good health and CMV-seronegative.

This clone was seen a handful of times. The chain links TRBV7-9 to TRBJ2-7, with 7 bases that match TRBD2. J gave up 0 bases and V 7 bases, and 6 bases lay outside the gene matches. CDR3 size: 14 residues. Germline CDR1 reads SEHNR; CDR2 reads FQNEAQ (reference sequence). The CDR3 DNA reads as TGTGCCAGCAACCCAGGGAGGGACTCCTACGAGCAGTACTTC. This sequence encodes CASNPGRDSYEQYF.

V is TRBV5-8 and J is TRBJ2-1, with 8 nucleotides matching TRBD1. The CDR3 sequence is 17 residues long. V shed 8 bases, J shed 4 bases, and the junction held 17 bases outside the gene matches. CDR1 is SGHTS and CDR2 is YDEGEE in the germline V gene. The CDR3, as DNA: TGTGCCAGAGCCTACAGGTTTAGGACAGGGCTTTACAATGAGCAGTTCTTC. Residues: CARAYRFRTGLYNEQFF.

The V and J genes are TRBV6-4 and TRBJ1-1; D gene ambiguous. The CDR3 loop spans 13 amino acids. Germline V gene data show CDR1 as MRHNA and CDR2 as SNTAGT. V was clipped by 2 bases and J by 1 base, with 5 bases between them. The CDR3 is CASSDRENTEAFF. The CDR3 DNA sequence: TGTGCCAGCAGTGACCGGGAGAACACTGAAGCTTTCTTT.

This clone was observed a handful of times. The chain employs TRBV28 and TRBJ2-1, with TRBD2 matching over 11 bases. This CDR3 has 16 residues. CDR1 is MDHEN and CDR2 is SYDVKM in the germline V gene. V was pared by 4 bases and J by 8 bases, with 10 bases of the junction left unmatched. CDR3 coding DNA: TGTGCCAGCAGTTCAACTAGCGGGAGACCCCTCCATGAGCAGTTCTTC. Translated: CASSSTSGRPLHEQFF.

This chain connects TRBV5-8 to TRBJ1-2; D is ambiguous. V was clipped by 6 bases and J by 5 bases, with 14 bases between them. In germline, CDR1 is SGHTS, CDR2 YDEGEE. The CDR3 spans 13 residues. The CDR3: CASTLGSAYGYTF. The CDR3 nucleotides read TGTGCCAGCACCCTCGGAAGCGCGTATGGCTACACCTTC. The complete variable domain, with remaining parts taken from reference TRBV5-8 and TRBJ1-2, reads EAGVTQSPTHLIKTRGQQATLRCSPISGHTSVYWYQQALGLGLQFLLWYDEGEERNRGNFPPRFSGRQFPNYSSELNVNALELEDSALYLCASTLGSAYGYTFGSGTRLTVV.

This chain joins TRBV10-1 and TRBJ1-4; TRBD1 matches at 7 bases. The CDR3 runs 14 residues. The trim removed 0 bases at V and 9 bases at J, leaving 4 bases unmatched. From germline, CDR1 is WNHNN and CDR2 SYGVQD (reference sequence). The CDR3: CASSESLTGQKLFF. In nucleotides, the CDR3 is TGCGCCAGCAGTGAGTCCCTGACAGGGCAAAAACTGTTTTTT.

V gene TRBV29-1 combines with J gene TRBJ2-1; 15 nucleotides match TRBD2. The CDR3 contains 17 residues. V shed 4 bases, J shed 0 bases, and the junction held 4 bases outside the gene matches. The V gene's germline CDR1 is SQVTM and CDR2 ANQGSEA. CDR3 sequence reads: CSVGTSGRGTSYNEQFF. CDR3 DNA: TGCAGCGTTGGGACTAGCGGGAGGGGGACCTCCTACAATGAGCAGTTCTTC.

This chain links TRBV29-1 with TRBJ2-7, with 12 bases identical to TRBD2. The CDR3 is 12 amino acids. CDR1 and CDR2 from the germline V gene are SQVTM and ANQGSEA. This chain's CDR3 is CSASGRADEQYF. CDR3 sequence (DNA): TGCAGTGCTAGCGGGAGGGCCGACGAGCAGTACTTC.

V is TRBV2 and J is TRBJ1-1; D may be TRBD1 (6 bases). Germline CDR1 SNHLY, CDR2 FYNNEI. The V end was cut by 6 bases, the J end by 1 base, with 9 bases between. This CDR3 is 13 amino acids long. In DNA form, the CDR3 reads TGTGCCAGCAGCTTGACAGGGAACACTGAAGCTTTCTTT. It yields the protein CASSLTGNTEAFF.

The gene calls are TRBV19 and TRBJ2-1, with D perhaps TRBD2 (6 bases). From germline, CDR1 is LNHDA and CDR2 SQIVND (reference sequence). The CDR3 spans 14 residues. The germline V and J ends were trimmed by 3 bases and 4 bases, with 10 bases remaining between them. CDR3 bases: TGTGCCAGTAGTATCCTAGCGTCATACAATGAGCAGTTCTTC. Translating it yields CASSILASYNEQFF.

J is TRBJ1-1 and V is TRBV5-1; TRBD1 is a possible D gene (5 bases). Germline-derived CDR1 and CDR2 are SGHRS and YFSETQ. CDR3 length: 14 amino acids. Trimming cost V 0 bases and J 7 bases, with 13 bases left between them. The CDR3 DNA is TGCGCCAGCAGCTTGGCAGCCCCTCAGGGTGAAGCTTTCTTT. Translated: CASSLAAPQGEAFF. Using reference TRBV5-1 and TRBJ1-1 for the parts outside the CDR3, the full variable domain is KAGVTQTPRYLIKTRGQQVTLSCSPISGHRSVSWYQQTPGQGLQFLFEYFSETQRNKGNFPGRFSGRQFSNSRSEMNVSTLELGDSALYLCASSLAAPQGEAFFGQGTRLTVV.

The chain recombines TRBV7-9 with TRBJ2-1; a possible D gene is TRBD2 (6 bases). V lost 4 bases and J lost 7, with 17 bases in between. This CDR3 contains 15 residues. Per the germline V gene, CDR1 is SEHNR and CDR2 is FQNEAQ (reference sequence). The CDR3 coding sequence is TGTGCCAGCAGCTCGGTGGAGGGCCGTAGGAATGAGCAGTTCTTC. Translation gives CASSSVEGRRNEQFF.

This rearrangement joins TRBV27 to TRBJ2-5; D remains unclear. Germline V lookup: CDR1 MNHEY, CDR2 SMNVEV (reference sequence). The V end was cut by 2 bases, the J end by 5 bases, with 15 bases between. The CDR3 runs 15 residues. CDR3 DNA: TGTGCCAGCAGTTTAGGGCTCGTTCCGGCGGAGACCCAGTACTTC. It yields the protein CASSLGLVPAETQYF.

This sequence joins TRBV6-1 and TRBJ2-7; 10 bases map to TRBD2. From germline, CDR1 is MNHNS and CDR2 SASEGT. This CDR3 comprises 15 residues. V lost 2 bases to trimming and J lost 1 base; unmatched junction nucleotides: 2. In DNA, the CDR3 is TGTGCCAGCAGTGAAATAGCGGGAGGTTCCTACGAGCAGTACTTC. It encodes CASSEIAGGSYEQYF.

The chain recombines TRBV5-1 with TRBJ1-1, with D possibly matching TRBD1 (5 bases). Trimming pared 4 bases from V and 0 bases from J, leaving 22 bases between. The CDR3 is 18 amino acids. The V gene's germline CDR1 is SGHRS and CDR2 YFSETQ. CDR3 DNA: TGCGCCAGCAGCGTTGAGACAGCCCTGAGATGGATGAACACTGAAGCTTTCTTT. Translated: CASSVETALRWMNTEAFF. Filled out from reference TRBV5-1 and TRBJ1-1, the complete variable domain reads KAGVTQTPRYLIKTRGQQVTLSCSPISGHRSVSWYQQTPGQGLQFLFEYFSETQRNKGNFPGRFSGRQFSNSRSEMNVSTLELGDSALYLCASSVETALRWMNTEAFFGQGTRLTVV.